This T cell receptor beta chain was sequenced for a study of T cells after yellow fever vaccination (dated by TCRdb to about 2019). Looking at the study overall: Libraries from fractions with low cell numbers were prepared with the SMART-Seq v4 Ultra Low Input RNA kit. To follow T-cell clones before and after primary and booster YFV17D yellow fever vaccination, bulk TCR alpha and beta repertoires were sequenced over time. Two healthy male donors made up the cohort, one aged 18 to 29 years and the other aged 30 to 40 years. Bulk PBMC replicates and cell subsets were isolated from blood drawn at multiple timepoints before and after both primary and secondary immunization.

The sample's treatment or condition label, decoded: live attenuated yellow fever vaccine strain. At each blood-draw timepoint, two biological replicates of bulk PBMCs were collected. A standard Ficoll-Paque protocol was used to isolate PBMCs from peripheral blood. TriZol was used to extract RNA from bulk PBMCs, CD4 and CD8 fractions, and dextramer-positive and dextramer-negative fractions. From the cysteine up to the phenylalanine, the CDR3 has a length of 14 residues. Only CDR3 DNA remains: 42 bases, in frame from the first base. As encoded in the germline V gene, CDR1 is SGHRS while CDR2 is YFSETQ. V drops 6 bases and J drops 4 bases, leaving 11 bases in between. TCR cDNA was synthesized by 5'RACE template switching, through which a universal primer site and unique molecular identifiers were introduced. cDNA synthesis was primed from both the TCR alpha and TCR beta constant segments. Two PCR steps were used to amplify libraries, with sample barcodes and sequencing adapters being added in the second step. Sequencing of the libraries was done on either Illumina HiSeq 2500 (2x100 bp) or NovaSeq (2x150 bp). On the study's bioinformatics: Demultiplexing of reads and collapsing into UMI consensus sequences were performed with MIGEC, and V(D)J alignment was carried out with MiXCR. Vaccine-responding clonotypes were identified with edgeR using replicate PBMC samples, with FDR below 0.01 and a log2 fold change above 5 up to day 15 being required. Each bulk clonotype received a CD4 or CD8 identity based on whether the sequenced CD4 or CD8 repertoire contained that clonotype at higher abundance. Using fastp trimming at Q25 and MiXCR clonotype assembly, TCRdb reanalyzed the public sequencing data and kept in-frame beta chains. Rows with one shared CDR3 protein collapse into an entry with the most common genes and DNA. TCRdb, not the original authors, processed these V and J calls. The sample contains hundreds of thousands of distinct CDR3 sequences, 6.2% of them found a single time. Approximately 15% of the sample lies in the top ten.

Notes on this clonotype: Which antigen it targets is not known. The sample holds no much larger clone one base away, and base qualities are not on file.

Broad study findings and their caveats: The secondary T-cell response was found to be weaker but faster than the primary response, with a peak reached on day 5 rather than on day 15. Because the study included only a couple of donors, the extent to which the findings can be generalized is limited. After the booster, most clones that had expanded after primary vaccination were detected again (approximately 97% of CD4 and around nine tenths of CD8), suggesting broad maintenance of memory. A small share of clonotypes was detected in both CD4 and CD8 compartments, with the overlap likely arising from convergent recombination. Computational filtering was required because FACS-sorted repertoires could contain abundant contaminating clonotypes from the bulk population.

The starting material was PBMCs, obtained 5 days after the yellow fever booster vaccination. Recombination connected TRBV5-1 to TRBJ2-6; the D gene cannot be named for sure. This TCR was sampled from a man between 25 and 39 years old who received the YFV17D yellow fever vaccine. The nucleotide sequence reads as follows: TGCGCCAGCACTGACCAACGGGGGGCCAACGTCCTGACTTTC. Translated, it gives CASTDQRGANVLTF.